This TCR beta chain was sequenced in a study of metastatic and nonmetastatic thyroid tumors. Background on the study: Repertoire data that came from the blood and tumor or nodule tissue of malignant and benign thyroid patients were compared.

Prior to thyroid surgery, none of the patients had received any treatment. Source study methods: For papillary thyroid cancer, a distant-metastasis classifier was constructed from CDR3 differences observed across clinicopathological groups. Using MiXCR, TCRdb reanalyzed the PCR reads. The V and J calls follow TCRdb's processing rather than the paper's. This table has about 15,000 clones, roughly 19% appearing once. V was trimmed by 1 base and J by 0 bases, leaving 11 bases between them. CDR1 is MGHRA and CDR2 is YSYEKL in the germline V gene. The CDR3 length is 16 residues. This clone was observed many times. Its antigen is still unknown. Study conclusions and caveats: Malignant tumors reportedly showed significantly higher TCR beta diversity than benign nodules in both blood and tumor.

This TCR derives from a female donor with papillary thyroid cancer or a benign thyroid nodule (not recorded which). Some clones in this sample may be carry-over from other donors' samples. Sequences were obtained from blood. The chain links TRBV4-1 to TRBJ2-3; D is uncertain. The CDR3: CASSQVAGTSTDTQYF. The CDR3 DNA reads TGCGCCAGCAGCCAAGTAGCAGGCACTAGCACAGATACGCAGTATTTT.